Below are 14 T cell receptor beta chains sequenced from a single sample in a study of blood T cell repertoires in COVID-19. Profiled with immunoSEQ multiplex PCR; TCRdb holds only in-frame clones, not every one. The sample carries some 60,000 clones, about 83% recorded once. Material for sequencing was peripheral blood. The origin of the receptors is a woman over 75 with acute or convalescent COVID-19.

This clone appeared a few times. The CDR3 DNA follows: TGCAGTGCTAGTATCCCAGCGGGGGGCGTTGGTGAGCAGTTCTTC. Amino acids: CSASIPAGGVGEQFF. The J gene is TRBJ2-1, the V gene TRBV20-1, with 9 bases aligning to TRBD2. The V and J ends lost 3 bases and 9 bases, in that order; junction bases with no gene match: 12. The CDR3 is made up of 15 amino acids. CDR1 and CDR2 from the germline V gene are DFQATT and SNEGSKA (reference sequence).

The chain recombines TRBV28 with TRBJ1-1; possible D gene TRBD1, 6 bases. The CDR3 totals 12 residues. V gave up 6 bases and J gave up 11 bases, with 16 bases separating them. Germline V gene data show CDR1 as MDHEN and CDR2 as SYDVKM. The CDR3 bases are TGTGCCAGCAGGGGGGGGCCCGCTGGGGCTTTCTTT. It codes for CASRGGPAGAFF.

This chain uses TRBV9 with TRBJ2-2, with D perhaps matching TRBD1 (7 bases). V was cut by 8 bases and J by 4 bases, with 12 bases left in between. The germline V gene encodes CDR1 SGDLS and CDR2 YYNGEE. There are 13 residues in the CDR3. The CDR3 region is CASGGGSTGELFF. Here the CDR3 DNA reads TGTGCCAGTGGAGGGGGCAGCACCGGGGAGCTGTTTTTT.

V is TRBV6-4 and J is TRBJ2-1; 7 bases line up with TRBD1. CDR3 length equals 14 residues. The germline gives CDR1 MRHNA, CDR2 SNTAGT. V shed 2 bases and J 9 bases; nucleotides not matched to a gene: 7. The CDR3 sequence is CASSDRQGSAEQFF. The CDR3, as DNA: TGTGCCAGCAGTGACCGACAGGGCTCCGCTGAGCAGTTCTTC.

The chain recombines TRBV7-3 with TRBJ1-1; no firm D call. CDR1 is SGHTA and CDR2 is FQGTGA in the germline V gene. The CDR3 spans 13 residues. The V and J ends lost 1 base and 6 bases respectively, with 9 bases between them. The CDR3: CASSLNSRSEAFF. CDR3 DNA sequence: TGTGCCAGCAGCTTAAATTCTCGGTCTGAAGCTTTCTTT.

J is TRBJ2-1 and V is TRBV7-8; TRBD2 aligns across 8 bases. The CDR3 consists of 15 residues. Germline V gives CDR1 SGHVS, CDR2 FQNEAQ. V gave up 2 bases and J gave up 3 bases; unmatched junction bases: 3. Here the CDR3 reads CASSLTREVYNEQFF. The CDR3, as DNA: TGTGCCAGCAGCTTAACGCGGGAGGTCTACAATGAGCAGTTCTTC.

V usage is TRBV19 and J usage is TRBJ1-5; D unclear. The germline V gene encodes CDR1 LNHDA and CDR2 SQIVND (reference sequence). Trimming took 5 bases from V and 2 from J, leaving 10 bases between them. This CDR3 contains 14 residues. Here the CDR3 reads CASSGWAGNQPQHF. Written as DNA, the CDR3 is TGTGCCAGTAGTGGGTGGGCCGGCAATCAGCCCCAGCATTTT.

The chain's CDR3 is CASSFGQGSYTF. The CDR3 bases are TGTGCCAGCAGCTTCGGACAGGGGAGCTACACCTTC. The chain recombines TRBV7-9 with TRBJ1-2; 9 positions agree with TRBD1. The junction had 2 bases not matched to a gene; V was cut back by 3 bases and J by 9 bases. This CDR3 has 12 residues. Germline V gives CDR1 SEHNR, CDR2 FQNEAQ (reference sequence).

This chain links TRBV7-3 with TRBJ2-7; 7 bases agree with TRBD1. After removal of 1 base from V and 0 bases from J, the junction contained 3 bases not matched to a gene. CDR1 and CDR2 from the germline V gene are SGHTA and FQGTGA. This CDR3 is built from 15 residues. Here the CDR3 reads CASSLSPGGSYEQYF. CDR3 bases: TGTGCCAGCAGCTTAAGTCCAGGGGGCTCCTACGAGCAGTACTTC.

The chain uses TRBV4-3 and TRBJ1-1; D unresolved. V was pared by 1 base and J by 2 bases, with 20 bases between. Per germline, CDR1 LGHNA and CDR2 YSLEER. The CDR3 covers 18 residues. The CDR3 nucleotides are TGCGCCAGCAGCCAAGGTTCAGGCGAGCCAGGCCGTAACACTGAAGCTTTCTTT. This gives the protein CASSQGSGEPGRNTEAFF.

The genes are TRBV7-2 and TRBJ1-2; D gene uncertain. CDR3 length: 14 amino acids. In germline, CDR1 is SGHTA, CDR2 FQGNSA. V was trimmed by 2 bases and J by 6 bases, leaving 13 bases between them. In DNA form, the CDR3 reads TGTGCCAGCAGCTTAAACGGACCCGGGGATGGCTACACCTTC. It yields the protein CASSLNGPGDGYTF. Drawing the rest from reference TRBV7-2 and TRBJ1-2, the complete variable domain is GAGVSQSPSNKVTEKGKDVELRCDPISGHTALYWYRQSLGQGLEFLIYFQGNSAPDKSGLPSDRFSAERTGGSVSTLTIQRTQQEDSAVYLCASSLNGPGDGYTFGSGTRLTVV.

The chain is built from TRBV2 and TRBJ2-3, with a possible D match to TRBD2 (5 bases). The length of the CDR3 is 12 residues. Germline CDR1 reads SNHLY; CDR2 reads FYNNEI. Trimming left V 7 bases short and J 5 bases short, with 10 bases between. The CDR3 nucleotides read TGTGCCAGCACTAGCATCGGAGATACGCAGTATTTT. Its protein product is CASTSIGDTQYF.

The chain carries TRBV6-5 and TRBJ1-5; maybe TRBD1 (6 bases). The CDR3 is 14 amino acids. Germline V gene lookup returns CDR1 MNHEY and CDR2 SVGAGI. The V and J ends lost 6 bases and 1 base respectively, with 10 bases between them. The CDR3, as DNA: TGTGCCAGCAGGGACAGTAGCAGCAATCAGCCCCAGCATTTT. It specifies CASRDSSSNQPQHF.

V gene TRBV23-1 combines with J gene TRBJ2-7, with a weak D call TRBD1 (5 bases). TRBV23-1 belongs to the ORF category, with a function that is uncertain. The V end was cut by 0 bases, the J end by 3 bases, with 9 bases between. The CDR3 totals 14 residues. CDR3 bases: TGCGCCAGCAGTCAATCCGCAGGGAACTACGAGCAGTACTTC. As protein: CASSQSAGNYEQYF.